This T cell receptor (beta chain) was captured in a study of metastatic and nonmetastatic thyroid tumors. TCRdb ran MiXCR on the PCR reads. The sample lists more than 20,000 clones; 10% to 15% were seen once. Patients underwent thyroid surgery, and none had received any treatment before it. V was clipped by 4 bases and J by 5 bases, with 17 bases between them. This CDR3 is 15 amino acids long. Germline V gene data show CDR1 as SGHVS and CDR2 as FNYEAQ. The chain has TRBV7-6 and TRBJ1-2; maybe TRBD1 (6 bases). The TCR sequence derives from a female donor with papillary thyroid cancer or a benign thyroid nodule (not recorded which). Some clones in this sample may be carry-over from other donors' samples. Sequencing used blood. The DNA for the CDR3 is TGTGCCAGCAGCTCGCGGGACATTGATGGATATGGCTACACCTTC. It codes for CASSSRDIDGYGYTF.